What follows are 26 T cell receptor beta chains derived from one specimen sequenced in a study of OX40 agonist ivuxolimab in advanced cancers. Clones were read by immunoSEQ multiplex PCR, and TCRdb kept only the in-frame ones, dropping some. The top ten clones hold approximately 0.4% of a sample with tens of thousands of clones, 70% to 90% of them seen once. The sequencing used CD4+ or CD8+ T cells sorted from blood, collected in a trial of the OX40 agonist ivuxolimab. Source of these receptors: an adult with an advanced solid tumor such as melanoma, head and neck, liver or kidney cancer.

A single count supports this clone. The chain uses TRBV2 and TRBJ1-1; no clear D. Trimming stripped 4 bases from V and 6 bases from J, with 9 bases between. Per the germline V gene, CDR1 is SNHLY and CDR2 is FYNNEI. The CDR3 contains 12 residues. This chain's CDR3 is CASSGEGAEAFF. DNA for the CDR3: TGTGCCAGCAGTGGGGAAGGAGCTGAAGCTTTCTTT.

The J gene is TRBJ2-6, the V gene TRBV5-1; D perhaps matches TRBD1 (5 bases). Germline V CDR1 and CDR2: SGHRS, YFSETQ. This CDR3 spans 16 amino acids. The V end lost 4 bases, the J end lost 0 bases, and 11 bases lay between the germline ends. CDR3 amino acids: CASSPADSSGANVLTF. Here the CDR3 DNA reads TGCGCCAGCAGCCCCGCTGACAGCTCTGGGGCCAACGTCCTGACTTTC.

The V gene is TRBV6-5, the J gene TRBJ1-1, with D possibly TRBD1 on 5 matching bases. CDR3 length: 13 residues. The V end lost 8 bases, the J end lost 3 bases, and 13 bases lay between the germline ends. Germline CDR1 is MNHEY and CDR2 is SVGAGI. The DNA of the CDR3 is TGTGCCAGCCGCTTGGACATGGACACTGAAGCTTTCTTT. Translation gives CASRLDMDTEAFF.

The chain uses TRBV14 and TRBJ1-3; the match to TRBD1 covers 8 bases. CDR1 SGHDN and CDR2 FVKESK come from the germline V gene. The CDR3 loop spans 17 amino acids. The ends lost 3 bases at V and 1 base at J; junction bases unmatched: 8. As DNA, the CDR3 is TGTGCCAGCAGCCACCTAGGGACAGGTGTGTCTGGAAACACCATATATTTT. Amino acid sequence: CASSHLGTGVSGNTIYF.

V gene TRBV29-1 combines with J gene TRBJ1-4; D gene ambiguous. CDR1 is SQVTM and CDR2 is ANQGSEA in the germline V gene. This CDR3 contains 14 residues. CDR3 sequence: CGSVPGGTNEKLFF. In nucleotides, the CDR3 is TGCGGGTCCGTCCCGGGCGGGACTAATGAAAAACTGTTTTTT. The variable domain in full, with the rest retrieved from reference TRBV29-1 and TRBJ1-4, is SAVISQKPSRDICQRGTSLTIQCQVDSQVTMMFWYRQQPGQSLTLIATANQGSEATYESGFVIDKFPISRPNLTFSTLTVSNMSPEDSSIYLCGSVPGGTNEKLFFGSGTQLSVL.

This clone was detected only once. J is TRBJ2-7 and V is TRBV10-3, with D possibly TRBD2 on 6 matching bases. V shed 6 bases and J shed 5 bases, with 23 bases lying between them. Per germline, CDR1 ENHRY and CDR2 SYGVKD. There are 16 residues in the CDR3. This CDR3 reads CAISMGTYSLTNEQYF. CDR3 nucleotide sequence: TGTGCCATCAGCATGGGGACTTATTCCCTAACGAACGAGCAGTACTTC.

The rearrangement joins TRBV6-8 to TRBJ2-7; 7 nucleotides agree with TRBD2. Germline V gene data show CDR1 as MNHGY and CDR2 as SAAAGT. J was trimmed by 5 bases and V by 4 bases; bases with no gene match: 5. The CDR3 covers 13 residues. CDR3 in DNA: TGTGCCAGCAGTTGGGAGGGCGTTGACGAGCAGTACTTC. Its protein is CASSWEGVDEQYF.

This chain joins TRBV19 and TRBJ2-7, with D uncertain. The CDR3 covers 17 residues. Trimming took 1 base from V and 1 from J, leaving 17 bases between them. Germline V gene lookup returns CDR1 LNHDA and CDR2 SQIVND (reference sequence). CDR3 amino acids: CASSIGGSRIGSYEQYF. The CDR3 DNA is TGTGCCAGTAGTATAGGAGGTTCCAGGATAGGGTCCTACGAGCAGTACTTC.

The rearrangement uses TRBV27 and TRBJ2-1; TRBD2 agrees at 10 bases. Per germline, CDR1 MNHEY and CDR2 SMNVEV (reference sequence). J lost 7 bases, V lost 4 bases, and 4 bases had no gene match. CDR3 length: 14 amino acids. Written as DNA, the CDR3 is TGTGCCAGCAGTTCCTCGACTAGCGGGAATGAGCAGTTCTTC. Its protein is CASSSSTSGNEQFF.

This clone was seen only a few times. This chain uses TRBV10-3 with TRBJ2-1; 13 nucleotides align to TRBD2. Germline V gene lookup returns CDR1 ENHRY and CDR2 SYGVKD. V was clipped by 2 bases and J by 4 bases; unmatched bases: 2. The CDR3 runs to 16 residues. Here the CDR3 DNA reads TGTGCCATCAGTGAGCGGACTAGCGGGAGTTACAATGAGCAGTTCTTC. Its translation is CAISERTSGSYNEQFF.

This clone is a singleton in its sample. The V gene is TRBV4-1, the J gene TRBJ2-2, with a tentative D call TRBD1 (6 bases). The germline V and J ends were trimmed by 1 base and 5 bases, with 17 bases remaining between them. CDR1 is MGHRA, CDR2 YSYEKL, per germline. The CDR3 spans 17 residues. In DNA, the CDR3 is TGCGCCAGCAGCCAAGTCACCCAGGGGCTGGGGACCGGGGAGCTGTTTTTT. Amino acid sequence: CASSQVTQGLGTGELFF.

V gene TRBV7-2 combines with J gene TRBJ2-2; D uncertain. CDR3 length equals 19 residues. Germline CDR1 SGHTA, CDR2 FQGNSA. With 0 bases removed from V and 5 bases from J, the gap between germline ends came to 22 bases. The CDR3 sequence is CASSLAGPSALGETGELFF. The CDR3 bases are TGTGCCAGCAGCTTAGCGGGTCCGAGCGCTTTAGGAGAAACCGGGGAGCTGTTTTTT.

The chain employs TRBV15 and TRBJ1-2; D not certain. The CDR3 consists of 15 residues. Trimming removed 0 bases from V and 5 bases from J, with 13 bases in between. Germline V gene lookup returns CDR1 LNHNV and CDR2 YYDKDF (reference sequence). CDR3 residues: CATSRDMGGFYGYTF. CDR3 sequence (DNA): TGTGCCACCAGCAGAGATATGGGAGGCTTTTATGGCTACACCTTC.

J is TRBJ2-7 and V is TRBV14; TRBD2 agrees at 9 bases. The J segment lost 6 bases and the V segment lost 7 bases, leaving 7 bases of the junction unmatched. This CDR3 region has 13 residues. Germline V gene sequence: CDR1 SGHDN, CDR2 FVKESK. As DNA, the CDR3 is TGTGCCAGCAATAAGGTACTAGCGGGCGAGCAGTACTTC. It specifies CASNKVLAGEQYF. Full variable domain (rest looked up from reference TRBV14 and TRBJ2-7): EAGVTQFPSHSVIEKGQTVTLRCDPISGHDNLYWYRRVMGKEIKFLLHFVKESKQDESGMPNNRFLAERTGGTYSTLKVQPAELEDSGVYFCASNKVLAGEQYFGPGTRLTVT.

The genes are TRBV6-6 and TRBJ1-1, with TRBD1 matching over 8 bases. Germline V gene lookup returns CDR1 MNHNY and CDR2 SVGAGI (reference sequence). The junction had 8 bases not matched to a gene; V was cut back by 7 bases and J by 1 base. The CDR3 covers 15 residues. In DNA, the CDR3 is TGTGCCAGCATCCCTGGACAGGGCGAGAACACTGAAGCTTTCTTT. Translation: CASIPGQGENTEAFF.

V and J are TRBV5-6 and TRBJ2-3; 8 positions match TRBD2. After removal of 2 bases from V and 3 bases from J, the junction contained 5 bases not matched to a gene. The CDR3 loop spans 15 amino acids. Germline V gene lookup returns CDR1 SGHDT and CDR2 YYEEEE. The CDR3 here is CASSFSGAGTDTQYF. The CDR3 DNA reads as TGTGCCAGCAGCTTTAGCGGGGCTGGGACAGATACGCAGTATTTT.

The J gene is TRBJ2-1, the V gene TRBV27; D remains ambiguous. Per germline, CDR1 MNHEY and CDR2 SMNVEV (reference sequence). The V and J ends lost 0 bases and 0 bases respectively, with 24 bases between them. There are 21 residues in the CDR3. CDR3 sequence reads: CASSLSDLSRPRRSSYNEQFF. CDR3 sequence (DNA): TGTGCCAGCAGTTTATCGGACCTGAGCAGGCCGAGAAGAAGCTCCTACAATGAGCAGTTCTTC.

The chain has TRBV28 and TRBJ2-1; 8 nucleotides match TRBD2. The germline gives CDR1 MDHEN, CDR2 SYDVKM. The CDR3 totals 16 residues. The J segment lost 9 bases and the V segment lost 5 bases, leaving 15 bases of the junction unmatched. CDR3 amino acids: CASSPPGGEKSVEQFF. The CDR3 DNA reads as TGTGCCAGCAGTCCGCCCGGGGGGGAGAAGAGCGTTGAGCAGTTCTTC.

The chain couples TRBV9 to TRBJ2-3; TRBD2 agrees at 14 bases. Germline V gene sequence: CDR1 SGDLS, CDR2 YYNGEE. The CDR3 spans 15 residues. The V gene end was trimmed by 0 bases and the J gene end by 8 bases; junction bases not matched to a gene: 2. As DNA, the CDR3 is TGTGCCAGCAGCGTAGGACTAGCGGGAGGGCGTACGCAGTATTTT. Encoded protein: CASSVGLAGGRTQYF.

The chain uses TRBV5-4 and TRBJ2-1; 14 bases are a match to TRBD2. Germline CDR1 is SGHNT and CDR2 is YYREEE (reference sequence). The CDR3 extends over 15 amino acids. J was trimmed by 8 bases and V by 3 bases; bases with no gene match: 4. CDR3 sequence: CASSSGTSGRYEQFF. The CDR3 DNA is TGTGCCAGCAGCTCGGGGACTAGCGGGAGATATGAGCAGTTCTTC.

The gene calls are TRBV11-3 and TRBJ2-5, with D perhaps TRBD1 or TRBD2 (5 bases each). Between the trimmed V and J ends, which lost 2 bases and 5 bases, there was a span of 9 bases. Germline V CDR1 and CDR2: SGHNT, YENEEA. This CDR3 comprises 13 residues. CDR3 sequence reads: CASSLSGTETQYF. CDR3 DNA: TGTGCCAGCAGCTTATCAGGGACGGAGACCCAGTACTTC. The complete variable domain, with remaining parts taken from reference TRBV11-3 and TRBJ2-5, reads EAGVVQSPRYKIIEKKQPVAFWCNPISGHNTLYWYLQNLGQGPELLIRYENEEAVDDSQLPKDRFSAERLKGVDSTLKIQPAELGDSAVYLCASSLSGTETQYFGPGTRLLVL.

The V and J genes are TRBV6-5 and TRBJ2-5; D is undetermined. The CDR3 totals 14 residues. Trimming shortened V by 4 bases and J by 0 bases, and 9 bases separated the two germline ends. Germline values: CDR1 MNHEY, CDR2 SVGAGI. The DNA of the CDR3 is TGTGCCAGCAGTTCTCAGGACCACCAAGAGACCCAGTACTTC. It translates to CASSSQDHQETQYF.

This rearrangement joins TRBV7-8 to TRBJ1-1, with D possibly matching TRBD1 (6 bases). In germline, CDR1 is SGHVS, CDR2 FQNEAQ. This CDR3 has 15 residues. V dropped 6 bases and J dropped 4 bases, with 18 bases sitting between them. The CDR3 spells CASRRNRDLATEAFF. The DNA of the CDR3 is TGTGCCAGCAGGCGCAACAGGGATTTGGCCACTGAAGCTTTCTTT.

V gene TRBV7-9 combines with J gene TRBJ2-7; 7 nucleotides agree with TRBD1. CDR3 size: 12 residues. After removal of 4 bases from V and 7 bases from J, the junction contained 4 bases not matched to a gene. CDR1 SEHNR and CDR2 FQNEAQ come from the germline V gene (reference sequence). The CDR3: CASSSTGREQYF. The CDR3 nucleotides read TGTGCCAGCAGCTCGACAGGGCGGGAGCAGTACTTC.

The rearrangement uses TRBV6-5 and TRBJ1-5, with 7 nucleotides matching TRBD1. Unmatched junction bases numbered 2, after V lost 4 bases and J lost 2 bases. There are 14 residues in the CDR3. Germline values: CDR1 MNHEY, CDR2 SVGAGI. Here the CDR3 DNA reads TGTGCCAGCAGTTCTACAGGGGGCAATCAGCCCCAGCATTTT. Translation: CASSSTGGNQPQHF.

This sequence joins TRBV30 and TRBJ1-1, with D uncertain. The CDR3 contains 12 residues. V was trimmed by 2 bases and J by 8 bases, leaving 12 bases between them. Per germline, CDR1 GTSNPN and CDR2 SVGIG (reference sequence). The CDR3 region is CAWSPLDGEAFF. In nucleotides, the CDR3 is TGTGCCTGGAGTCCTCTCGACGGGGAAGCTTTCTTT.